Described below is a single T cell receptor (beta chain) sequence and its context. Its antigen is undetermined. V dropped 8 bases and J dropped 4 bases, with 12 bases sitting between them. The CDR3 totals 12 residues. CDR1 MDHEN and CDR2 SYDVKM come from the germline V gene. This specimen belongs to a study of OX40 agonist ivuxolimab in advanced cancers. Study summary: Ivuxolimab, an antibody that agonizes OX40 (CD134), was administered to the patients. Intravenous ivuxolimab at 0.01 to 10 mg/kg was given to patients every 2 weeks. Regarding the study as a whole: Partial responders receiving 0.1-3.0 mg/kg showed among the lowest clonal expansion.

The method was immunoSEQ multiplex PCR; TCRdb's version includes in-frame clones alone and lacks a portion of them. In the table there are tens of thousands of clones, 91% of which are singletons. This TCR derives from an adult with an advanced solid tumor such as melanoma, head and neck, liver or kidney cancer. The sample consisted of CD4+ or CD8+ T cells sorted from blood, taken in a trial of the OX40 agonist ivuxolimab. The chain carries TRBV28 and TRBJ2-7; TRBD1 is a possible D gene (5 bases). CDR3: CASRFTGYEQYF. CDR3 nucleotide sequence: TGTGCCAGCCGGTTTACAGGATACGAGCAGTACTTC.